These 11 T cell receptor beta chains originate from one sample sequenced in a study of blood T cell repertoires in COVID-19. TCRdb's table, derived via immunoSEQ multiplex PCR, lists solely in-frame clones and lacks some. The sample holds 150,000 to 160,000 clones, roughly nine tenths seen once. Source material: peripheral blood. Source of these receptors: a woman aged 40 to 50 with acute or convalescent COVID-19.

CDR3 loop: CASSDPGTGVGDEQFF. The CDR3 bases are TGCGCCAGCAGTGACCCGGGGACAGGGGTGGGCGATGAGCAGTTCTTC. The chain recombines TRBV10-2 with TRBJ2-1; 10 nucleotides line up with TRBD1. The CDR3 has 16 residues. Trimming took 3 bases from V and 8 from J; bases not matched to a gene: 10. Looked up from germline, CDR1 is WSHSY and CDR2 is SAAADI.

The genes are TRBV3-1 (or the pseudogene TRBV3-2) and TRBJ2-7, with 10 positions matching TRBD2. This CDR3 has 15 residues. The germline gives CDR1 LGHDT, CDR2 YNNKEL (reference sequence). The V gene end was trimmed by 1 base and the J gene end by 3 bases; junction bases not matched to a gene: 3. CDR3 residues: CASSQAASGSYEQYF. The CDR3 coding sequence is TGTGCCAGCAGCCAAGCCGCTAGCGGGAGCTACGAGCAGTACTTC.

The chain combines TRBV7-9 with TRBJ1-4, with D possibly TRBD1 on 6 matching bases. This CDR3 region has 15 residues. In germline, CDR1 is SEHNR, CDR2 FQNEAQ (reference sequence). The germline V and J ends were trimmed by 6 bases and 7 bases, with 18 bases remaining between them. The CDR3 sequence: CASSLTGSVSEKLFF. The DNA of the CDR3 is TGTGCCAGCAGTCTTACAGGGAGCGTGAGTGAAAAACTGTTTTTT.

The chain has TRBV5-6 and TRBJ2-1; D possibly corresponds to TRBD1 (5 bases). The germline gives CDR1 SGHDT, CDR2 YYEEEE. V was trimmed by 0 bases and J by 5 bases, leaving 9 bases between them. The length of the CDR3 is 14 residues. CDR3 region: CASSLDAGNNEQFF. CDR3 sequence (DNA): TGTGCCAGCAGCTTGGACGCAGGGAACAATGAGCAGTTCTTC.

The chain combines TRBV5-1 with TRBJ2-3; 7 positions agree with TRBD1. This CDR3 region has 14 residues. CDR1 is SGHRS, CDR2 YFSETQ, per germline. Trimming cost V 2 bases and J 3 bases; bases outside gene matches: 3. CDR3 DNA sequence: TGCGCCAGCAGCTTTGGACAGGCAACAGATACGCAGTATTTT. Protein: CASSFGQATDTQYF.

The chain joins TRBV3-1 (or the pseudogene TRBV3-2) to TRBJ2-4; TRBD2 matches at 11 bases. The CDR3 length is 18 residues. Germline CDR1 is LGHDT and CDR2 is YNNKEL (reference sequence). The junction had 5 bases not matched to a gene; V was cut back by 0 bases and J by 1 base. The DNA of the CDR3 is TGTGCCAGCAGCCAAGATAGCGGGAGGGTGCGGGCCAAAAACATTCAGTACTTC. Translated: CASSQDSGRVRAKNIQYF.

The gene calls are TRBV4-1 and TRBJ2-1; 8 positions match TRBD2. This CDR3 spans 15 amino acids. The J segment lost 7 bases and the V segment lost 1 base, leaving 6 bases of the junction unmatched. In germline, CDR1 is MGHRA, CDR2 YSYEKL. The CDR3 here is CASSQVAGGANEQFF. Written as DNA, the CDR3 is TGCGCCAGCAGCCAAGTCGCCGGGGGGGCTAATGAGCAGTTCTTC.

This rearrangement joins TRBV14 to TRBJ1-1, with a tentative D call TRBD1 (6 bases). V was shortened by 2 bases and J by 4 bases, with 14 bases between the two germline ends. This CDR3 contains 15 residues. CDR1 and CDR2 (germline): SGHDN, FVKESK. As DNA, the CDR3 is TGTGCCAGCAGCCAACTCGGACAGCACTTCACTGAAGCTTTCTTT. This gives the protein CASSQLGQHFTEAFF.

The table lists this clone with a count of one. This rearrangement joins TRBV7-2 to TRBJ1-6; D perhaps matches TRBD1 (6 bases). The CDR3 contains 13 residues. With 4 bases removed from V and 10 bases from J, the gap between germline ends came to 11 bases. Per the germline V gene, CDR1 is SGHTA and CDR2 is FQGNSA. CDR3 DNA: TGTGCCAGCAGCTCGACAGGTGGATCACCCCTCCACTTT. Its translation: CASSSTGGSPLHF. Using reference TRBV7-2 and TRBJ1-6 for the parts outside the CDR3, the full variable domain is GAGVSQSPSNKVTEKGKDVELRCDPISGHTALYWYRQSLGQGLEFLIYFQGNSAPDKSGLPSDRFSAERTGGSVSTLTIQRTQQEDSAVYLCASSSTGGSPLHFGNGTRLTVT.

The genes are TRBV19 and TRBJ2-1; TRBD2 matches at 10 bases. The germline gives CDR1 LNHDA, CDR2 SQIVND (reference sequence). CDR3 size: 14 residues. V lost 6 bases to trimming and J lost 7 bases; unmatched junction nucleotides: 6. The CDR3 here is CASSPASGRNEQFF. CDR3 coding DNA: TGTGCCAGTAGCCCCGCTAGCGGGAGAAATGAGCAGTTCTTC.

The V and J genes are TRBV30 and TRBJ1-6, with D maybe TRBD1 (5 bases). CDR3 length: 14 amino acids. Germline V gives CDR1 GTSNPN, CDR2 SVGIG (reference sequence). V shed 0 bases and J shed 10 bases, with 13 bases lying between them. The CDR3 region is CAWSVMGGQSPLHF. Written as DNA, the CDR3 is TGTGCCTGGAGTGTGATGGGGGGTCAGTCACCCCTCCACTTT. Complete variable domain (other parts from reference TRBV30 and TRBJ1-6): SQTIHQWPATLVQPVGSPLSLECTVEGTSNPNLYWYRQAAGRGLQLLFYSVGIGQISSEVPQNLSASRPQDRQFILSSKKLLLSDSGFYLCAWSVMGGQSPLHFGNGTRLTVT.